Below, one T cell receptor beta chain is given with its context. In the source study's methods: Reference gene primers were amplified, and this amplification served to estimate nucleated cell counts. TCRdb keeps only in-frame clones here, not all; method: immunoSEQ multiplex PCR. V and J calls and clone size are copied from that table; D and trimming were computed from the DNA. The profile shows under 250,000 clones, approximately 89% of them singletons. The data were taken from a study of blood T cell repertoires in COVID-19. Turning to the study itself: From the United States, Italy and Spain came samples of acute and convalescent COVID-19.

Germline V CDR1 and CDR2: SGHDT, YYEEEE. This CDR3 contains 14 residues. Trimming pared 4 bases from V and 6 bases from J, leaving 16 bases between. The V and J genes are TRBV5-6 and TRBJ1-1; maybe TRBD1 (5 bases). Input material: PBMCs or T cells enriched from blood (not recorded which). The sequence derives from a woman in her 30s with acute COVID-19. The CDR3 sequence is CASSLDVQGAEAFF. CDR3 coding DNA: TGTGCCAGCAGCCTGGACGTTCAGGGTGCTGAAGCTTTCTTT.